Below are 21 T cell receptor beta chains sequenced from a single sample in a study of early T cells in non-severe SARS-CoV-2 infection. From the 5' RACE reads, TCRdb called clonotypes with MiXCR, one entry per CDR3 protein. The sample consists of under 70,000 distinct CDR3 sequences, approximately 13% of them appearing once. The material was whole blood, obtained at baseline. Receptors were obtained from an adult who was a healthcare worker with PCR-confirmed SARS-CoV-2 infection or an uninfected control (not recorded which).

This clonotype was counted many times. The chain combines TRBV7-8 with TRBJ1-4; D is ambiguous. The CDR3 loop spans 14 amino acids. Germline CDR1 and CDR2: SGHVS and FQNEAQ. Trimming shortened V by 1 base and J by 8 bases, and 11 bases separated the two germline ends. This CDR3 is CASSLVTWNEKLFF. CDR3 DNA sequence: TGTGCCAGCAGCTTAGTAACCTGGAACGAAAAACTGTTTTTT.

This rearrangement joins TRBV5-1 to TRBJ2-1; TRBD2 aligns across 11 bases. V shed 4 bases, J shed 0 bases, and the junction held 3 bases outside the gene matches. Per the germline V gene, CDR1 is SGHRS and CDR2 is YFSETQ. The CDR3 runs to 16 residues. CDR3: CASSPLAGGSYNEQFF. The CDR3 bases are TGCGCCAGCAGCCCGCTAGCGGGGGGCTCCTACAATGAGCAGTTCTTC.

This clonotype was picked up a small number of times. The chain carries TRBV18 and TRBJ2-1; 9 bases are a match to TRBD1. The germline CDR1 and CDR2 sequences are KGHSH and LQKENI. This CDR3 is 15 amino acids long. J gave up 4 bases and V 1 base, and 2 bases lay outside the gene matches. CDR3 sequence: CASSPLGQGYNEQFF. CDR3 DNA sequence: TGTGCCAGCTCACCACTGGGACAGGGTTACAATGAGCAGTTCTTC.

A few counts support this clonotype. The chain is built from TRBV18 and TRBJ2-7; D is possibly TRBD2 (5 bases). The V gene's germline CDR1 is KGHSH and CDR2 LQKENI. Deletions cut 2 bases from V and 6 bases from J, with 17 bases between. This CDR3 has 15 residues. The CDR3 nucleotides are TGTGCCAGCTCACCATACGTAGCGCTGGGTCGCGAGCAGTACTTC. Translated: CASSPYVALGREQYF.

This clonotype turned up a few times. The J gene is TRBJ2-3, the V gene TRBV19, with D perhaps TRBD2 (6 bases). The V gene's germline CDR1 is LNHDA and CDR2 SQIVND (reference sequence). The V gene lost 6 bases and the J gene lost 0 bases, with 7 bases spanning the gap. The CDR3 is 13 residues long. The CDR3 DNA reads TGTGCCAGTAGGGGGACTAGCACAGATACGCAGTATTTT. Translating it yields CASRGTSTDTQYF.

A few counts support this clonotype. The chain links TRBV15 to TRBJ1-5; D might be TRBD1 (5 bases). Germline lookup yields CDR1 LNHNV and CDR2 YYDKDF (reference sequence). Trimming took 0 bases from V and 4 from J, leaving 7 bases between them. CDR3 size: 14 residues. The CDR3 coding sequence is TGTGCCACCAGCAGAGATGGGGGGAATCAGCCCCAGCATTTT. Translating it yields CATSRDGGNQPQHF.

This clonotype was counted ten times or more. The genes are TRBV7-9 and TRBJ1-6; TRBD1 is a possible D gene (5 bases). The CDR3 consists of 15 residues. Trimming removed 1 base from V and 10 bases from J, with 14 bases in between. CDR1 SEHNR and CDR2 FQNEAQ come from the germline V gene (reference sequence). The CDR3 here is CASSLVQQGLSPLHF. CDR3 coding DNA: TGTGCCAGCAGCTTAGTGCAGCAGGGTTTGTCACCCCTCCACTTT.

The V call is TRBV7-4, the J call TRBJ2-3; tentative D call: TRBD2 (5 bases). The V gene's germline CDR1 is SGHVT and CDR2 SQSDAQ. This CDR3 is built from 14 residues. V was trimmed by 2 bases and J by 5 bases, leaving 11 bases between them. CDR3 in amino acids: CASSLNAGGDTQYF. The CDR3 region has the DNA TGTGCCAGCAGCTTAAACGCCGGAGGAGATACGCAGTATTTT.

This chain uses TRBV27 with TRBJ2-3; 7 bases map to TRBD1. Germline loops: CDR1 MNHEY, CDR2 SMNVEV (reference sequence). This CDR3 comprises 14 residues. The V and J ends lost 5 bases and 3 bases, in that order; junction bases with no gene match: 5. The CDR3 spells CASSPSRGTDTQYF. CDR3 nucleotides: TGTGCCAGCAGTCCGAGCAGGGGGACAGATACGCAGTATTTT.

In its sample, this clonotype was seen many times. The chain carries TRBV20-1 and TRBJ2-7; 9 bases map to TRBD2. CDR1 is DFQATT and CDR2 is SNEGSKA in the germline V gene (reference sequence). This CDR3 has 14 residues. The junction had 5 bases not matched to a gene; V was cut back by 3 bases and J by 2 bases. CDR3 sequence: CSASSSGGTYEQYF. The CDR3 DNA reads TGCAGTGCTAGTTCCAGCGGGGGGACCTACGAGCAGTACTTC.

This chain joins TRBV3-1 and TRBJ1-6; D may be TRBD1 (5 bases). This CDR3 region has 14 residues. Germline lookup yields CDR1 LGHDT and CDR2 YNNKEL (reference sequence). Trimming stripped 2 bases from V and 11 bases from J, with 13 bases between. CDR3 in DNA: TGTGCCAGCAGCCAAAGCAGGGTGGATCCACCCCTCCACTTT. Translation gives CASSQSRVDPPLHF.

This clonotype was seen a handful of times. The chain carries TRBV15 and TRBJ1-5; D unclear. There are 15 residues in the CDR3. V dropped 0 bases and J dropped 4 bases, with 10 bases sitting between them. Germline V gives CDR1 LNHNV, CDR2 YYDKDF (reference sequence). The CDR3 DNA follows: TGTGCCACCAGCAGAGATGGGGAGAGTAATCAGCCCCAGCATTTT. It yields the protein CATSRDGESNQPQHF.

The chain joins TRBV7-2 to TRBJ1-1; 8 nucleotides match TRBD1. The germline V gene encodes CDR1 SGHTA and CDR2 FQGNSA. Losses at the gene ends were 5 bases for V and 4 bases for J; bases not matched to a gene: 9. This CDR3 region has 15 residues. The CDR3 protein is CASSAQGALGTEAFF. CDR3 coding DNA: TGTGCCAGCAGCGCCCAGGGGGCTTTAGGCACTGAAGCTTTCTTT.

This clonotype was observed at least ten times. This chain links TRBV7-6 with TRBJ2-7; a possible D gene is TRBD2 (5 bases). Trimming took 4 bases from V and 5 from J, leaving 9 bases between them. The CDR3 has 12 residues. CDR1 is SGHVS and CDR2 is FNYEAQ in the germline V gene. CDR3 in amino acids: CASSSLRDEQYF. The DNA for the CDR3 is TGTGCCAGCAGCTCCCTGAGGGACGAGCAGTACTTC.

J is TRBJ1-2 and V is TRBV9; possibly TRBD1 for D (5 bases). Trimming left V 6 bases short and J 4 bases short, with 13 bases between. Per germline, CDR1 SGDLS and CDR2 YYNGEE. The CDR3 is 13 residues long. The DNA of the CDR3 is TGTGCCAGCAACCGGGGCGGCAGCTATGGCTACACCTTC. It yields the protein CASNRGGSYGYTF.

J is TRBJ1-6 and V is TRBV5-1, with unresolved D. The CDR3 spans 15 residues. The germline gives CDR1 SGHRS, CDR2 YFSETQ. Trimming removed 0 bases at V and 7 bases at J, with 11 bases between. This chain's CDR3 is CASSLEAQGNSPLHF. CDR3 nucleotide sequence: TGCGCCAGCAGCTTGGAGGCTCAAGGAAATTCACCCCTCCACTTT. Full variable domain (remainder filled in from reference TRBV5-1 and TRBJ1-6): KAGVTQTPRYLIKTRGQQVTLSCSPISGHRSVSWYQQTPGQGLQFLFEYFSETQRNKGNFPGRFSGRQFSNSRSEMNVSTLELGDSALYLCASSLEAQGNSPLHFGNGTRLTVT.

This clonotype was seen a few times. The gene calls are TRBV7-2 and TRBJ2-2; 8 nucleotides agree with TRBD1. Trimming cost V 5 bases and J 4 bases; bases outside gene matches: 6. From germline, CDR1 is SGHTA and CDR2 FQGNSA. CDR3 length: 15 amino acids. CDR3 loop: CASSLDRGGTGELFF. In DNA, the CDR3 is TGTGCCAGCAGCCTTGACAGGGGTGGCACCGGGGAGCTGTTTTTT.

This clonotype turned up a few times. The V and J genes are TRBV5-4 and TRBJ2-1, with 7 bases matching TRBD2. V lost 4 bases to trimming and J lost 2 bases; unmatched junction nucleotides: 12. Germline V gives CDR1 SGHNT, CDR2 YYREEE (reference sequence). The CDR3 covers 17 residues. This CDR3 reads CASSPWGRDYPYNEQFF. CDR3 DNA: TGTGCCAGCAGCCCTTGGGGCCGGGACTACCCCTACAATGAGCAGTTCTTC.

The chain carries TRBV20-1 and TRBJ1-5; the D is unclear. Germline CDR1 is DFQATT and CDR2 is SNEGSKA (reference sequence). The CDR3 totals 14 residues. Deletions cut 3 bases from V and 5 bases from J, with 14 bases between. This CDR3 is CSARDKWRHQPQHF. The CDR3 DNA sequence: TGCAGTGCTAGGGATAAGTGGCGGCATCAGCCCCAGCATTTT.

The sample holds a few counts of this clonotype. CDR3 residues: CASSFPGTKKGEQFF. The CDR3 region has the DNA TGTGCCAGCAGCTTTCCCGGGACAAAGAAGGGCGAGCAGTTCTTC. The chain recombines TRBV7-8 with TRBJ2-1, with D possibly TRBD1 on 6 matching bases. Trimming took off 3 bases at V and 10 bases at J, with 19 bases between the two ends. The CDR3 totals 15 residues. Germline V gene data show CDR1 as SGHVS and CDR2 as FQNEAQ.

CDR3 bases: TGTGCCATCAGTGAGGGCAACTACGAGCAGTACTTC. It encodes CAISEGNYEQYF. V is TRBV10-3 and J is TRBJ2-7; D ambiguous. The CDR3 runs to 12 residues. Germline V gene sequence: CDR1 ENHRY, CDR2 SYGVKD. Between the trimmed V and J ends, which lost 2 bases and 3 bases, there was a span of 5 bases.